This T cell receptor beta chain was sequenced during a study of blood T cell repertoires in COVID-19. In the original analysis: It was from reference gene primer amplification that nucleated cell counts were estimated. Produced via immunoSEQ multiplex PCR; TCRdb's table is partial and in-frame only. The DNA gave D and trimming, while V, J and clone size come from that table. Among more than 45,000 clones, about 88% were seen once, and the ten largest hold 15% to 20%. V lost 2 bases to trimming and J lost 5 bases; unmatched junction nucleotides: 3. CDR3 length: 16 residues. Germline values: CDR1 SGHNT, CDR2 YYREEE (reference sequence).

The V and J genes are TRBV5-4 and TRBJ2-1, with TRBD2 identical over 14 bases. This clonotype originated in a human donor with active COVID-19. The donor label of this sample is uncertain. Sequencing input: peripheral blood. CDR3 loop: CASSFGLAGGDNEQFF. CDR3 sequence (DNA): TGTGCCAGCAGCTTTGGACTAGCGGGGGGAGACAATGAGCAGTTCTTC.